This is a list of T cell receptor beta chains from one sample in a study of T cell repertoires in cytomegalovirus infection. TCRdb ran MiXCR on the reads and lists one entry per CDR3 protein. This table holds about 180,000 distinct CDR3 sequences, over 13% found once. The sequenced sample consisted of PBMCs. These receptors originate from a human donor in good health (CMV status not recorded). Some clones in this sample may be carry-over from other donors' samples. Each CDR3 is given with its conserved first and last residue. D genes are given only for firm matches.

TRBJ2-5,TRBD2,18,TRBV6-2/TRBV6-3,CASSYPLVAGVNTETQYF
TRBJ1-1,NA,14,TRBV7-2,CASSPLGGRTEAFF
TRBJ2-1,NA,11,TRBV6-5,CATRHNNEQFF
TRBJ2-7,NA,14,TRBV7-2,CASSRVQGRPEQYF
TRBJ2-3,NA,15,TRBV7-2,CASSPGGAGEDTQYF
TRBJ1-1,NA,13,TRBV7-3,CASSQRGFTEAFF
TRBJ1-2,NA,13,TRBV25-1,CASSGQLNYGYTF
TRBJ2-1,TRBD2,15,TRBV29-1,CSVEPLSGREGEQFF
TRBJ2-3,TRBD2,16,TRBV12-5,CASGLVIAGVADTQYF
TRBJ2-3,TRBD1,14,TRBV12-3/TRBV12-4,CASSPQGNVDTQYF
TRBJ1-2,NA,14,TRBV20-1,CSARDHRGPYGYTF
TRBJ1-6,NA,15,TRBV6-1,CASSVTSSYNSPLHF
TRBJ1-1,NA,14,TRBV2,CASREGPWATEAFF
TRBJ2-7,NA,14,TRBV6-1,CASSEGGISYEQYF
TRBJ1-2,NA,15,TRBV7-8,CASSFALGFHYGYTF
TRBJ2-5,TRBD2,17,TRBV5-4,CASSPAPTSGSGKTQYF
TRBJ1-4,NA,14,TRBV28,CASSSNAFNEKLFF
TRBJ2-1,NA,14,TRBV14,CASSQDRRRDEQFF
TRBJ2-4,TRBD1,14,TRBV18,CASSPDRQKNIQYF
TRBJ1-2,NA,13,TRBV12-3/TRBV12-4,CASSPGTTYGYTF
TRBJ2-3,NA,16,TRBV5-6,CASSLGGAPSVGTQYF
TRBJ2-7,NA,16,TRBV7-8,CASSLPGGGRGYEQYF
TRBJ2-7,NA,11,TRBV3-1,CASSRASEQYF
TRBJ1-1,TRBD1,15,TRBV19,CASSGTGRQNTEAFF
TRBJ1-1,NA,11,TRBV3-1,CASSQDGEAFF
TRBJ1-2,NA,15,TRBV7-2,CASSHKAANQYGYTF
TRBJ2-3,TRBD2,16,TRBV28,CASRLLAEFGTDTQYF
TRBJ1-1,NA,13,TRBV7-8,CASSSSKGHEAFF
TRBJ2-6,NA,17,TRBV7-9,CASSHGPGSSGANVLTF
TRBJ2-7,TRBD1,14,TRBV7-8,CASSQNRGQGEQYF
TRBJ1-2,TRBD1,13,TRBV19,CASRDRDNYGYTF
TRBJ1-1,NA,10,TRBV29-1,CSVDKTEAFF
TRBJ1-1,NA,15,TRBV7-2,CASSFTTRGSLSAFF
TRBJ2-7,NA,14,TRBV7-9,CASSPPRGFYEQYF
TRBJ1-1,NA,13,TRBV7-9,CASSLEGVVGAFF
TRBJ1-5,TRBD1,16,TRBV7-9,CASSNAGTGDNQPQHF
TRBJ1-5,NA,12,TRBV18,CASSPGTSEVIF
TRBJ2-2,NA,15,TRBV28,CASSHRLRGTGELFF
TRBJ2-7,NA,13,TRBV7-6,CASSLGETYEQYF
TRBJ2-3,NA,15,TRBV7-8,CASSLGGGSADTQYF
TRBJ1-6,TRBD1,16,TRBV20-1,CSARGGPGTENSPLHF
TRBJ1-1,TRBD1,19,TRBV5-1,CASSPKRSTGERGNTEAFF
TRBJ1-5,NA,18,TRBV28,CASSFSSGLNYSNQPQHF
TRBJ2-2,TRBD2,13,TRBV6-6,CASSYGGSGELFF
TRBJ2-5,TRBD2,15,TRBV29-1,CSVPPAGGLQETQYF
TRBJ1-5,NA,15,TRBV12-3/TRBV12-4,CASSFGNYGNQPQHF
TRBJ2-7,NA,15,TRBV28,CASSPRSGRLGEQYF
TRBJ1-1,NA,13,TRBV19,CASSFESNTEAFF
TRBJ1-1,NA,15,TRBV7-2,CASSPRSGEGTEAFF
TRBJ2-5,NA,14,TRBV6-2/TRBV6-3,CASSRGQRGETQYF
TRBJ2-3,NA,11,TRBV7-2,CASRTGDTQYF
TRBJ1-3,NA,13,TRBV28,CASSHPPGNTIYF